The TCR beta chain under discussion was sequenced for a study of shared T cell receptors in the human thymus. TCRdb keeps only in-frame clones here, not all; method: immunoSEQ multiplex PCR. The table lists fewer than 700,000 clones, roughly 90% of them singletons. The same specimen was also included in a second study, on human thymus T cells. Per that paper: In thymic and blood repertoires alike, V and J usage looked biased. Related research reported highly overlapping thymic repertoires among unrelated individuals.

This sequence was found in a boy in the first two years of life with a congenital heart defect. The specimen was thymocytes.

CDR3 region: CASGTLPGGPTGELFF. CDR3 in DNA: TGTGCCAGCGGAACCCTCCCGGGAGGGCCCACCGGGGAGCTGTTTTTT. This chain joins TRBV27 and TRBJ2-2; TRBD2 agrees at 8 bases. CDR3 size: 16 residues. The germline V gene encodes CDR1 MNHEY and CDR2 SMNVEV (reference sequence). V lost 8 bases to trimming and J lost 4 bases; unmatched junction nucleotides: 12.